This TCR beta chain originates from a study of T cell responses to AZD1222 COVID-19 vaccine. Broader study findings: Baseline testing showed seropositivity in only 5 or 6 AZD1222 recipients. There were repertoire samples only from the period after the peak T cell response.

Points on this clone: Its antigen remains unknown.

This CDR3 spans 16 amino acids. Germline V gives CDR1 SGHVS, CDR2 FNYEAQ. Trimming left V 1 base short and J 5 bases short, with 15 bases between. Sequenced by immunoSEQ multiplex PCR; TCRdb stores in-frame clones only, minus some. The table records 90,000 to 150,000 clones, roughly 90% of them present only once. This chain uses TRBV7-6 with TRBJ2-1; perhaps TRBD2 as D (6 bases). This clonotype was obtained from an adult who received the AZD1222 COVID-19 vaccine. Sequencing used peripheral blood, obtained 28 days after the second AZD1222 dose. The CDR3 DNA reads TGTGCCAGCAGCTTAGGTCCCGGAGCGGGTGACAATGAGCAGTTCTTC. It is translated as CASSLGPGAGDNEQFF.